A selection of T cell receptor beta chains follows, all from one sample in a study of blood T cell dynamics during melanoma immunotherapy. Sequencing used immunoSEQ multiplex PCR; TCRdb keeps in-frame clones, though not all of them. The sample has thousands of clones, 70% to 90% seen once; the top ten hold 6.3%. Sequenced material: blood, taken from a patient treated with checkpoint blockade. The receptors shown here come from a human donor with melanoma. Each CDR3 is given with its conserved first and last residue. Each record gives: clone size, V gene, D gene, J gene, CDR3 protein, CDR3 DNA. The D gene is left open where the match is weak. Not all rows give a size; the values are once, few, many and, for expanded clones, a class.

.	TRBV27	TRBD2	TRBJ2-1	CASSLDRASGRVNEQFF	TGTGCCAGCAGTTTAGACCGGGCTAGCGGGAGAGTTAATGAGCAGTTCTTC
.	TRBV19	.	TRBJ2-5	CASSKVHGETQYF	TGTGCCAGTAGTAAGGTCCACGGAGAGACCCAGTACTTC
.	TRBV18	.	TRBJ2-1	CASSLPPGQQFF	TGTGCCAGCTCTCTCCCGCCGGGCCAGCAGTTCTTC
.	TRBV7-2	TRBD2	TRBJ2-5	CASRFPGGVVVETQYF	TGTGCCAGTCGATTCCCCGGGGGGGTTGTTGTGGAGACCCAGTACTTC
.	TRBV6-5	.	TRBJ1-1	CASSFRGLGTEAFF	TGTGCCAGCAGTTTCCGAGGGCTTGGCACTGAAGCTTTCTTT
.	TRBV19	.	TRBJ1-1	CASTTLSFSNTEAFF	TGTGCCAGTACCACTCTCAGCTTCTCGAACACTGAAGCTTTCTTT
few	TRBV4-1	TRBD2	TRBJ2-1	CASSQRGGRGEQFF	TGCGCCAGCAGCCAAAGGGGAGGGAGGGGTGAGCAGTTCTTC
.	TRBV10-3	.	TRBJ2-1	CAIQQSVRGLYNEQFF	TGTGCCATCCAGCAAAGTGTACGGGGCCTCTACAATGAGCAGTTCTTC
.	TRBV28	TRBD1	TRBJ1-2	CASRHSTGGYGYTF	TGTGCCAGCAGACACTCTACAGGGGGCTATGGCTACACCTTC
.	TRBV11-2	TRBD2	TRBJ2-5	CASSLDRKRGRNTPETQYF	TGTGCCAGCAGCTTAGATCGAAAGCGGGGGCGCAATACCCCAGAGACCCAGTACTTC
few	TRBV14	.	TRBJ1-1	CASSYLRGNTEAFF	TGTGCCAGCAGCTACCTCAGGGGTAACACTGAAGCTTTCTTT
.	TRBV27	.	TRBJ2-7	CASSSDSSYEQYF	TGTGCCAGCAGTTCGGACAGCTCCTACGAGCAGTACTTC
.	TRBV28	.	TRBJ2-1	CASSPSSYNEQFF	TGTGCCAGCAGCCCAAGCAGCTACAATGAGCAGTTCTTC
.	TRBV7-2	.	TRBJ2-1	CASSLDLGGGGEQFF	TGTGCCAGCAGCTTAGACCTCGGCGGGGGCGGTGAGCAGTTCTTC
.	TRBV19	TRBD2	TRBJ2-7	CASSTPGRFYEQYF	TGTGCCAGTAGTACCCCCGGGAGGTTCTACGAGCAGTACTTC
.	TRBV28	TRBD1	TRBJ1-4	CASTPRDRVNEKLFF	TGTGCCAGCACCCCCAGGGACAGGGTAAATGAAAAACTGTTTTTT
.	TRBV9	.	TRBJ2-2	CASSGGNTGELFF	TGTGCCAGCAGCGGGGGGAACACCGGGGAGCTGTTTTTT
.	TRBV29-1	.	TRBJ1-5	CSVSGTFGNQPQHF	TGCAGCGTGTCAGGGACTTTTGGCAATCAGCCCCAGCATTTT
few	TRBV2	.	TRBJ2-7	CASRAEAYEQYF	TGTGCCAGCCGGGCGGAGGCCTACGAGCAGTACTTC
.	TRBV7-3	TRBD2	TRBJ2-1	CASSPTSGNNEQFF	TGTGCCAGCAGCCCTACTAGCGGAAACAATGAGCAGTTCTTC
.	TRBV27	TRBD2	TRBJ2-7	CASSFGAGGSYEQYF	TGTGCCAGCAGTTTTGGAGCGGGAGGGTCCTACGAGCAGTACTTC
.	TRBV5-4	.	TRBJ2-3	CASSQEPGHWDTQYF	TGTGCCAGCAGCCAAGAACCAGGACATTGGGATACGCAGTATTTT
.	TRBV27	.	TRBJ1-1	CATQRGNTEAFF	TGTGCCACCCAGCGGGGGAACACTGAAGCTTTCTTT
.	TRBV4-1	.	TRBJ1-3	CASSQVGRAGNTIYF	TGCGCCAGCAGCCAAGTAGGCAGGGCTGGAAACACCATATATTTT
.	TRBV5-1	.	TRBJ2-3	CASSLLGGSTDTQYF	TGCGCCAGCAGCTTGCTGGGCGGAAGCACAGATACGCAGTATTTT
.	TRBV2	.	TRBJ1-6	CASSGTGDRSPLHF	TGTGCCAGCAGCGGGACGGGGGATCGGTCACCCCTCCACTTT
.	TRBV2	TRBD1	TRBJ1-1	CASSEDRGRGTEAFF	TGTGCCAGCAGTGAAGACAGGGGGCGGGGCACTGAAGCTTTCTTT
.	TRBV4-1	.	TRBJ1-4	CASSQAWRSKEKLFF	TGCGCCAGCAGCCAAGCATGGAGGAGTAAGGAAAAACTGTTTTTT
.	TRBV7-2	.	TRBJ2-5	CASSLAPGPEYF	TGTGCCAGCAGCTTGGCCCCGGGGCCCGAGTACTTC
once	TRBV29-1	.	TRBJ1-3	CSVGGWSGNTIYF	TGCAGCGTAGGGGGGTGGTCTGGAAACACCATATATTTT
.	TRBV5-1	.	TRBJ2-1	CASSLVAGTYNEQFF	TGCGCCAGCAGCTTGGTTGCGGGGACCTACAATGAGCAGTTCTTC
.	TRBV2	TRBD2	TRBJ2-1	CASTLIAGAPNEQFF	TGTGCCAGCACTTTAATAGCGGGAGCCCCGAATGAGCAGTTCTTC
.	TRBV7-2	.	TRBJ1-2	CASSSQPNYGYTF	TGTGCCAGCAGCTCGCAGCCAAACTATGGCTACACCTTC
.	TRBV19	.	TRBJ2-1	CASSRGNEQFF	TGTGCCAGTAGTAGGGGTAATGAGCAGTTCTTC
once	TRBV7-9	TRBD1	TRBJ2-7	CASSPGTGVLYEQYF	TGTGCCAGCAGCCCCGGGACAGGGGTCTTGTACGAGCAGTACTTC
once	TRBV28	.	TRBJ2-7	CASSFGSGQPYYEQYF	TGTGCCAGCAGTTTTGGTAGTGGGCAGCCTTACTACGAGCAGTACTTC
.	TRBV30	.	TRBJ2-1	CAWRGTALPEQFF	TGTGCCTGGCGCGGGACGGCCTTGCCTGAGCAGTTCTTC
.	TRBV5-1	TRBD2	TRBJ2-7	CASSLAGGPYEQYF	TGCGCCAGCAGCCTAGCGGGGGGGCCTTACGAGCAGTACTTC
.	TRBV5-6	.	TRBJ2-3	CASSLASTDTQYF	TGTGCCAGCAGCTTAGCTAGCACAGATACGCAGTATTTT
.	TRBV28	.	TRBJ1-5	CASRLGLSNQPQHF	TGTGCCAGCAGATTGGGCCTGAGCAATCAGCCCCAGCATTTT
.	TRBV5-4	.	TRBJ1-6	CASSTSITGASNSPLHF	TGTGCCAGCAGCACATCGATAACAGGAGCATCTAATTCACCCCTCCACTTT
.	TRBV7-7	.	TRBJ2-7	CASSQDMTYEQYF	TGTGCCAGCAGCCAGGACATGACCTACGAGCAGTACTTC
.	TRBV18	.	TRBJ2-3	CASSPPSWDTQYF	TGTGCCAGCTCACCTCCCTCCTGGGATACGCAGTATTTT
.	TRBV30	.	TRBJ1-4	CAWSDRYEKLFF	TGTGCCTGGAGTGACAGATATGAAAAACTGTTTTTT
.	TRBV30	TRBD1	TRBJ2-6	CAEDRVGANVLTF	TGTGCCGAGGACAGGGTTGGGGCCAACGTCCTGACTTTC
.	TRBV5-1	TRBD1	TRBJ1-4	CASRPDRAFEKLFF	TGCGCCAGCAGACCGGACAGGGCTTTTGAAAAACTGTTTTTT
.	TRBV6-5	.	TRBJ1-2	CASSYRQGNGYTF	TGTGCCAGCAGTTACCGGCAGGGGAATGGCTACACCTTC
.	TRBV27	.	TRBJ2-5	CASSFQGSVETQYF	TGTGCCAGCAGTTTCCAGGGGAGCGTGGAGACCCAGTACTTC
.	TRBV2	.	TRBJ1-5	CASTLYRYQPQHF	TGTGCCAGCACCCTCTATCGTTATCAGCCCCAGCATTTT
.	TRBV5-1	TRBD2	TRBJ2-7	CASSYLAGASYEQYF	TGCGCCAGCAGTTACTTAGCGGGGGCCTCCTACGAGCAGTACTTC
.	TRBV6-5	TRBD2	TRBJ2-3	CASGRGGAADTQYF	TGTGCCAGCGGACGGGGGGGAGCTGCGGATACGCAGTATTTT
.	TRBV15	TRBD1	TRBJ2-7	CATSRRQGAGEQYF	TGTGCCACCAGCAGGAGACAGGGGGCGGGTGAGCAGTACTTC
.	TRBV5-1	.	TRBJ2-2	CASSLGREGGELFF	TGCGCCAGCAGCTTGGGCAGGGAAGGCGGGGAGCTGTTTTTT
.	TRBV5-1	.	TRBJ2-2	CASSLAGRTNTGELFF	TGCGCCAGCAGCTTGGCGGGCAGAACGAACACCGGGGAGCTGTTTTTT
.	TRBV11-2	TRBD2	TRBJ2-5	CASSLDPAGGRETQYF	TGTGCCAGCAGCTTAGATCCAGCGGGGGGGAGAGAGACCCAGTACTTC
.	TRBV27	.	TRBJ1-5	CASTSQGNSNQPQHF	TGTGCCAGCACCTCCCAGGGGAACTCCAATCAGCCCCAGCATTTT
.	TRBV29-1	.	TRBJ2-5	CSVGGIRETQYF	TGCAGCGTTGGTGGGATTCGAGAGACCCAGTACTTC
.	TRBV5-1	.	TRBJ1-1	CASSLGAGATEAFF	TGCGCCAGCAGCTTGGGGGCAGGGGCCACTGAAGCTTTCTTT